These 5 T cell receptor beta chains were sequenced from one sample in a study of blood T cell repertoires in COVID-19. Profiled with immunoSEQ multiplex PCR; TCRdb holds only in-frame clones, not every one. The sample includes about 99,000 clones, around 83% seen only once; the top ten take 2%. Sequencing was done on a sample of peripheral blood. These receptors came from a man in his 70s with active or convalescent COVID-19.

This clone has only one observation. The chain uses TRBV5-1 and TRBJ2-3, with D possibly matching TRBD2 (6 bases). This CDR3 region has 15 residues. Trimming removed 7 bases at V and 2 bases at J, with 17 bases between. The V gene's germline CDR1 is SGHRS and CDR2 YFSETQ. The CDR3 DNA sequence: TGCGCCAGCCAACAAGGGACGGACTACACAGATACGCAGTATTTT. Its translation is CASQQGTDYTDTQYF.

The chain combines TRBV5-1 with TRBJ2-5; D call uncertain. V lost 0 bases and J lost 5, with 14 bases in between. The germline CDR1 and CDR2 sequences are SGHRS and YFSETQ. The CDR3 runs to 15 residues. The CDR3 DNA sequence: TGCGCCAGCAGCTTGGCAGGCAACCCAGAGGAGACCCAGTACTTC. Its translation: CASSLAGNPEETQYF.

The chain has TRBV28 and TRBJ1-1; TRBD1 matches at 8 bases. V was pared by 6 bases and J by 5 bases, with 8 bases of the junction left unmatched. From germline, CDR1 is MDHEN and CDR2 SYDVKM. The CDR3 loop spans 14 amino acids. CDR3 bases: TGTGCCAGCAGGCCCCGGACAGGGATAACTGAAGCTTTCTTT. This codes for CASRPRTGITEAFF.

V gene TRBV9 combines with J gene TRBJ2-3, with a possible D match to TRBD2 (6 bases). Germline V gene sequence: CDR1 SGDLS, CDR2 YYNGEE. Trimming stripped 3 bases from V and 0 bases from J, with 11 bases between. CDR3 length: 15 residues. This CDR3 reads CASSGSGSSTDTQYF. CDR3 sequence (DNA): TGTGCCAGCAGCGGTAGCGGTTCTAGCACAGATACGCAGTATTTT.

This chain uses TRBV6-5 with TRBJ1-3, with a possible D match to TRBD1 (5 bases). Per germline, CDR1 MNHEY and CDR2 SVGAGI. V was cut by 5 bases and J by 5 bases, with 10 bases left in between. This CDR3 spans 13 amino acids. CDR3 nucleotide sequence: TGTGCCAGCAGTCACGGGGGAAGAAACACCATATATTTT. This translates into CASSHGGRNTIYF.